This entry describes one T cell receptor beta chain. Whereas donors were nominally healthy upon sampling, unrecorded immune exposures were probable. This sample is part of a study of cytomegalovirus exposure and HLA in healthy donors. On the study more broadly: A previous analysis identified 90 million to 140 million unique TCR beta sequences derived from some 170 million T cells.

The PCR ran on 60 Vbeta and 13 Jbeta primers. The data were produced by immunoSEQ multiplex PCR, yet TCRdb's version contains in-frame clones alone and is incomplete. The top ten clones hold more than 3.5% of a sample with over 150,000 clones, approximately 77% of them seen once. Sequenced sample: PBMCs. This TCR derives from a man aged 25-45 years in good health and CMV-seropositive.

CDR3 bases: TGTGCCAGCAGCCCAGGACTATCGAAGCGGGGGGGCACCGGGGAGCTGTTTTTT. Its translation is CASSPGLSKRGGTGELFF. V is TRBV7-7 and J is TRBJ2-2; 10 bases map to TRBD2. This CDR3 is 18 amino acids long. Germline V gene sequence: CDR1 SSHAT, CDR2 FNYEAQ (reference sequence). The ends lost 5 bases at V and 4 bases at J; junction bases unmatched: 13. The variable domain in full, with the rest retrieved from reference TRBV7-7 and TRBJ2-2, is GAGVSQSPRYKVTKRGQDVTLRCDPISSHATLYWYQQALGQGPEFLTYFNYEAQPDKSGLPSDRFSAERPEGSISTLTIQRTEQRDSAMYRCASSPGLSKRGGTGELFFGEGSRLTVL.